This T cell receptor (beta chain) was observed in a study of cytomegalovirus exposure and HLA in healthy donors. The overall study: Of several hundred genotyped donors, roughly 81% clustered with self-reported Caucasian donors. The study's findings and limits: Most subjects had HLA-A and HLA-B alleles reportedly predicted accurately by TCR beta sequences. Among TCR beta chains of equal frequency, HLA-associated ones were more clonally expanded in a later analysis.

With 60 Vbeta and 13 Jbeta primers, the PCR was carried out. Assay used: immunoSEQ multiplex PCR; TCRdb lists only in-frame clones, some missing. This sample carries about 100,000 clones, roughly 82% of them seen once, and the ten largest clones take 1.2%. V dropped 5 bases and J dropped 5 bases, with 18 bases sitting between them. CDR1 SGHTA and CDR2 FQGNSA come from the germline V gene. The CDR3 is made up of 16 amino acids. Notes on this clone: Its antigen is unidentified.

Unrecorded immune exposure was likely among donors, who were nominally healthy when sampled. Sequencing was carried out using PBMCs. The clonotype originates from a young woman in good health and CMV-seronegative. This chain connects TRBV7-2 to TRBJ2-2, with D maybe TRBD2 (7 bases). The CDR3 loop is CASSKGGALETGELFF. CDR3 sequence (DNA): TGTGCCAGCAGCAAGGGGGGGGCTCTGGAGACCGGGGAGCTGTTTTTT.